The 9 T cell receptor beta chains below come from one sample, sequenced in a study of technical replicates of blood from several donors. Generated by immunoSEQ multiplex PCR, the TCRdb table keeps only in-frame clones and is missing some. The table lists 60,000 to 90,000 clones, around 97% of them singletons. The specimen was T cells isolated from PBMCs. These receptors were obtained from a human donor in good health.

This clone was observed once. The gene calls are TRBV5-6 and TRBJ1-2; maybe TRBD1 (6 bases). Germline CDR1 is SGHDT and CDR2 is YYEEEE. This CDR3 has 14 amino acids. Trimming left V 4 bases short and J 5 bases short, with 15 bases between. The CDR3 loop reads CASSVRGQWYGYTF. CDR3 bases: TGTGCCAGCAGCGTGAGAGGACAGTGGTATGGCTACACCTTC.

The chain joins TRBV30 to TRBJ2-7; possible D gene TRBD2, 7 bases. Trimming took 0 bases from V and 7 from J, leaving 16 bases between them. Germline V gene data show CDR1 as GTSNPN and CDR2 as SVGIG (reference sequence). The CDR3 covers 14 residues. The CDR3 loop is CAWSVLGGAGEQYF. The CDR3, as DNA: TGTGCCTGGAGTGTACTTGGGGGGGCAGGAGAGCAGTACTTC.

V usage is TRBV28 and J usage is TRBJ1-1; 7 bases fit TRBD1. J gave up 5 bases and V 6 bases, and 3 bases lay outside the gene matches. Germline CDR1 and CDR2: MDHEN and SYDVKM. The CDR3 consists of 12 residues. The CDR3 DNA is TGTGCCAGCAGCCAGGGGGTTACTGAAGCTTTCTTT. This gives the protein CASSQGVTEAFF.

The V call is TRBV6-1, the J call TRBJ1-1, with 7 bases matching TRBD1. The V gene end was trimmed by 2 bases and the J gene end by 11 bases; junction bases not matched to a gene: 5. Looked up from germline, CDR1 is MNHNS and CDR2 is SASEGT. The CDR3 runs to 12 residues. CDR3 protein: CASSERQGDAFF. The CDR3 nucleotides are TGTGCCAGCAGTGAAAGGCAGGGGGACGCTTTCTTT.

The CDR3 protein is CASRASVNSNEQFF. For the CDR3, the DNA is TGTGCCAGTAGAGCTTCGGTCAACAGCAATGAGCAGTTCTTC. V and J are TRBV19 and TRBJ2-1; the D is unclear. V was pared by 6 bases and J by 6 bases, with 15 bases between. CDR3 size: 14 residues. CDR1 LNHDA and CDR2 SQIVND come from the germline V gene (reference sequence).

The genes are TRBV21-1 and TRBJ2-7; the table's D gene call, TRBD2, was not cross checked with the DNA. TRBV21-1 is a pseudogene locus. The CDR3 loop spans 16 amino acids. CDR3 coding DNA: TGTGCCAGCAGCAAAGTGGGCCTAGCGGACATCTACGAGCAGTACTTC. It translates to CASSKVGLADIYEQYF.

This clone is a singleton in its sample. J is TRBJ2-7 and V is TRBV6-5, with 7 nucleotides matching TRBD1. The junction had 3 bases not matched to a gene; V was cut back by 10 bases and J by 0 bases. The CDR3 is 12 amino acids. Germline V gives CDR1 MNHEY, CDR2 SVGAGI. The CDR3 nucleotides are TGTGCCACAGGGGGACACTCCTACGAGCAGTACTTC. As protein: CATGGHSYEQYF.

V is TRBV2 and J is TRBJ2-7; TRBD2 is a possible D gene (5 bases). The germline V and J ends were trimmed by 1 base and 4 bases, with 14 bases remaining between them. The CDR3 runs 15 residues. CDR1 SNHLY and CDR2 FYNNEI come from the germline V gene. CDR3 sequence reads: CASSEGAAPFYEQYF. Here the CDR3 DNA reads TGTGCCAGCAGTGAAGGAGCGGCTCCTTTTTACGAGCAGTACTTC.

The rearrangement joins TRBV7-2 to TRBJ2-3; no reliable D call. Germline CDR1 reads SGHTA; CDR2 reads FQGNSA. The CDR3 runs 12 residues. Trimming cost V 5 bases and J 6 bases, with 9 bases left between them. This CDR3 reads CASSPFMDTQYF. Here the CDR3 DNA reads TGTGCCAGCAGCCCCTTTATGGATACGCAGTATTTT.